This TCR beta chain is drawn from a study of T cells in localized non-small cell lung cancer. Study findings and constraints: A higher density of T cells in blood coincided with extended overall survival.

V was cut by 4 bases and J by 0 bases, with 13 bases left in between. Germline loops: CDR1 LGHNT, CDR2 FRNRAP. The CDR3 has 15 residues. As regards this clone: Antigen: not known.

Clones were sequenced by immunoSEQ multiplex PCR, and TCRdb holds only the in-frame ones, with some missing. The data contain 20,000 to 25,000 clones, 80% to 95% of them singletons. The chain has TRBV12-5 and TRBJ2-7; tentative D call: TRBD2 (6 bases). Sequencing was performed on peripheral blood, taken before any cancer treatment. This TCR derives from a woman between 35 and 75 years old with stage I lung adenocarcinoma. The CDR3 sequence: CASGSGGTFSYEQYF. In DNA, the CDR3 is TGTGCTAGTGGTTCCGGCGGGACCTTCTCCTACGAGCAGTACTTC.